These 6 T cell receptor beta chains share one sample of origin, sequenced in a study of T cell responses to AZD1222 COVID-19 vaccine. Sequenced by immunoSEQ multiplex PCR; TCRdb stores in-frame clones only, minus some. The sample holds 100,000 or so clones, about 86% seen once. Sequences were derived from peripheral blood, sampled on day 0 of AZD1222 vaccination. Receptors originate from an adult in good health.

The V and J genes are TRBV30 and TRBJ2-1; 14 bases agree with TRBD2. CDR1 and CDR2 (germline): GTSNPN, SVGIG (reference sequence). This CDR3 region has 18 residues. The trim removed 8 bases at V and 1 base at J, leaving 13 bases unmatched. The CDR3 loop reads CARVTGTSGRRSYNEQFF. CDR3 bases: TGTGCCCGGGTGACCGGGACTAGCGGGAGACGGTCCTACAATGAGCAGTTCTTC.

In DNA form, the CDR3 reads TGTGCCAGCTCAGTGGAAGCCATCCCACAATCTAACTATGGCTACACCTTC. It encodes CASSVEAIPQSNYGYTF. The chain joins TRBV18 to TRBJ1-2; no firm D call. Germline loops: CDR1 KGHSH, CDR2 LQKENI. The CDR3 spans 17 residues. Trimming removed 5 bases at V and 0 bases at J, with 19 bases between.

The rearrangement joins TRBV2 to TRBJ2-5; no clear D. Trimming took off 1 base at V and 5 bases at J, with 5 bases between the two ends. This CDR3 region has 12 residues. Germline V gene data show CDR1 as SNHLY and CDR2 as FYNNEI. CDR3 loop: CASSEVRETQYF. CDR3 bases: TGTGCCAGCAGTGAAGTGAGGGAGACCCAGTACTTC. The whole variable domain, remainder taken from reference TRBV2 and TRBJ2-5, is EPEVTQTPSHQVTQMGQEVILRCVPISNHLYFYWYRQILGQKVEFLVSFYNNEISEKSEIFDDQFSVERPDGSNFTLKIRSTKLEDSAMYFCASSEVRETQYFGPGTRLLVL.

This chain joins TRBV4-1 and TRBJ1-2, with a tentative D call TRBD1 (5 bases). The length of the CDR3 is 16 residues. V dropped 1 base and J dropped 8 bases, with 20 bases sitting between them. Germline CDR1 and CDR2: MGHRA and YSYEKL. Here the CDR3 reads CASSQVPGLTYVGYTF. CDR3 in DNA: TGCGCCAGCAGCCAAGTCCCGGGACTAACCTATGTCGGCTACACCTTC.

This chain links TRBV9 with TRBJ1-5; D ambiguous. The CDR3 loop spans 15 amino acids. V lost 2 bases and J 3 bases, leaving 12 bases between the germline ends. Germline CDR1 reads SGDLS; CDR2 reads YYNGEE. The CDR3 sequence is CASSVGGSNNQPQHF. CDR3 coding DNA: TGTGCCAGCAGCGTTGGCGGGAGTAACAATCAGCCCCAGCATTTT. The whole variable domain, remainder taken from reference TRBV9 and TRBJ1-5, is DSGVTQTPKHLITATGQRVTLRCSPRSGDLSVYWYQQSLDQGLQFLIQYYNGEERAKGNILERFSAQQFPDLHSELNLSSLELGDSALYFCASSVGGSNNQPQHFGDGTRLSIL.

The gene calls are TRBV6-5 and TRBJ2-7; TRBD1 or TRBD2 may be the D gene (5 bases each). This CDR3 has 13 residues. The germline V gene encodes CDR1 MNHEY and CDR2 SVGAGI. V was trimmed by 6 bases and J by 2 bases, leaving 11 bases between them. CDR3 bases: TGTGCCAGCAGCGGGGACGGAACCTACGAGCAGTACTTC. This gives the protein CASSGDGTYEQYF.